Included here is one TCR beta chain sequence, with context. Its antigen is undetermined. Here immunoSEQ multiplex PCR was the method, and the copy in TCRdb shows in-frame clones only, minus some. The sample contains more than 8,000 clones, roughly 80% of which appear only once. Specified time point: 2015-2016 season, pre-vaccination. Community-dwelling subjects without influenza vaccination in the prior 6 months were enrolled. Between about 40 and 110 mL of blood was drawn per time point. The CDR3 is made up of 14 amino acids. Germline CDR1 SGHRS, CDR2 YFSETQ. Trimming pared 2 bases from V and 5 bases from J, leaving 11 bases between. These data are taken from a study of follicular helper T cells after annual influenza vaccination. Study-wide context: After each seasonal flu vaccination, blood came on days 0, 7 and 28. Points from the study as a whole: Day 7 ICOS+CD38+ clones were most often found later in ICOS-CD38- cTfh cells.

The rearrangement joins TRBV5-1 to TRBJ2-1; D not certain. The input for sequencing was CXCR5+ CD38- circulating T follicular helper cells from blood, taken on the day of influenza vaccination. As to subset: circulating Tfh, non-naive CD4+CXCR5+PD-1+ (ICOS+CD38+ or ICOS-CD38-). This TCR was recovered from an adult who received the influenza vaccine. The CDR3 reads CASSLATGHNEQFF. DNA of the CDR3: TGCGCCAGCAGCTTAGCGACGGGTCACAATGAGCAGTTCTTC.